These T cell receptor beta chains were read from a single sample in a study of shared clonotypes between healthy human individuals. Profiled with immunoSEQ multiplex PCR; TCRdb holds only in-frame clones, not every one. The sample lists 2 million or so clones, about 95% occurring once. The sequenced sample was naive CD8+ T cells sorted from blood. The receptors stem from a man aged 18 to 29 in good health. Each CDR3 is given with its conserved first and last residue. Fields, in order: clone size, J gene, V gene, D gene, CDR3 length, CDR3 DNA, CDR3 protein. The D gene is left open where the match is weak. Not all rows give a size; the values are once, few, many and, for expanded clones, a class.

clone size: NA; J gene: TRBJ2-3; V gene: TRBV29-1; D gene: TRBD2; CDR3 length: 15; CDR3 DNA: TGCAGCGTCCTCGGGACTAGCGGGAGTTCAGATACGCAGTATTTT; CDR3 protein: CSVLGTSGSSDTQYF
clone size: NA; J gene: TRBJ2-5; V gene: TRBV27; D gene: NA; CDR3 length: 15; CDR3 DNA: TGTGCCAGCAGTTCTGCCCTAAGGTCGGGGGAGACCCAGTACTTC; CDR3 protein: CASSSALRSGETQYF
clone size: NA; J gene: TRBJ2-7; V gene: TRBV19; D gene: TRBD1; CDR3 length: 13; CDR3 DNA: TGTGCCAGTAGTCCCTGGACAGGGTACGAGCAGTACTTC; CDR3 protein: CASSPWTGYEQYF
clone size: NA; J gene: TRBJ1-1; V gene: TRBV14; D gene: NA; CDR3 length: 14; CDR3 DNA: TGTGCCAGCAGCCAAGATGGGGCTTTGGCTGAAGCTTTCTTT; CDR3 protein: CASSQDGALAEAFF
clone size: NA; J gene: TRBJ2-4; V gene: TRBV18; D gene: TRBD2; CDR3 length: 19; CDR3 DNA: TGTGCCAGCTCAGATCCGGGACTAGCGGTCCTACTAGCCAAAAACATTCAGTACTTC; CDR3 protein: CASSDPGLAVLLAKNIQYF
clone size: NA; J gene: TRBJ2-3; V gene: TRBV5-8; D gene: TRBD2; CDR3 length: 13; CDR3 DNA: TGTGCCAGCGAGGCGGGAGGGGCAGATACGCAGTATTTT; CDR3 protein: CASEAGGADTQYF
clone size: NA; J gene: TRBJ1-3; V gene: TRBV7-9; D gene: NA; CDR3 length: 15; CDR3 DNA: TGTGCCAGCAGCCACTACCAGACAGCTGGAAACACCATATATTTT; CDR3 protein: CASSHYQTAGNTIYF
clone size: NA; J gene: TRBJ1-2; V gene: TRBV27; D gene: TRBD1; CDR3 length: 18; CDR3 DNA: TGTGCCAGCACCAGAAGTCTCGGGACAGGGGTTCCGGACTATGGCTACACCTTC; CDR3 protein: CASTRSLGTGVPDYGYTF
clone size: NA; J gene: TRBJ2-1; V gene: TRBV7-9; D gene: TRBD2; CDR3 length: 15; CDR3 DNA: TGTGCCAGCAGCTTAGTTCTAGCGGGAGTCAATGAGCAGTTCTTC; CDR3 protein: CASSLVLAGVNEQFF
clone size: NA; J gene: TRBJ2-7; V gene: TRBV28; D gene: NA; CDR3 length: 13; CDR3 DNA: TGTGCCAGCAGTTTCCGACCAATCGACGAGCAGTACTTC; CDR3 protein: CASSFRPIDEQYF
clone size: NA; J gene: TRBJ2-5; V gene: TRBV5-1; D gene: NA; CDR3 length: 16; CDR3 DNA: TGCGCCAGCAGCGAGGACGGGGGACCTTTCTTGGAGACCCAGTACTTC; CDR3 protein: CASSEDGGPFLETQYF
clone size: NA; J gene: TRBJ2-7; V gene: TRBV5-1; D gene: TRBD2; CDR3 length: 15; CDR3 DNA: TGCGCCAGCAGCCCCCGACTAGCGGGAGAGTACGAGCAGTACTTC; CDR3 protein: CASSPRLAGEYEQYF
clone size: NA; J gene: TRBJ2-7; V gene: TRBV13; D gene: TRBD2; CDR3 length: 15; CDR3 DNA: TGTGCCAGCAGCTCACGGGACTACGGACCCTACGAGCAGTACTTC; CDR3 protein: CASSSRDYGPYEQYF
clone size: NA; J gene: TRBJ2-1; V gene: TRBV7-9; D gene: NA; CDR3 length: 13; CDR3 DNA: TGTGCCAGCAGCTTAGATCTAAACAATGAGCAGTTCTTC; CDR3 protein: CASSLDLNNEQFF
clone size: NA; J gene: TRBJ2-1; V gene: TRBV30; D gene: NA; CDR3 length: 13; CDR3 DNA: TGTGCCTGGAGCAGGGGTCCGACGAATGAGCAGTTCTTC; CDR3 protein: CAWSRGPTNEQFF
clone size: NA; J gene: TRBJ1-2; V gene: TRBV25-1; D gene: NA; CDR3 length: 15; CDR3 DNA: TGTGCCAGCAGTGAATTTATCGGGGGGGGATATGGCTACACCTTC; CDR3 protein: CASSEFIGGGYGYTF
clone size: NA; J gene: TRBJ1-1; V gene: TRBV6-5; D gene: NA; CDR3 length: 13; CDR3 DNA: TGTGCCAGCAGTTATTCGGAGGGGACTGAAGCTTTCTTT; CDR3 protein: CASSYSEGTEAFF
clone size: NA; J gene: TRBJ2-2; V gene: TRBV7-8; D gene: NA; CDR3 length: 12; CDR3 DNA: TGTGCCAGCAGCCCTTTTACCGGGGAGCTGTTTTTT; CDR3 protein: CASSPFTGELFF
clone size: once; J gene: TRBJ1-1; V gene: TRBV27; D gene: NA; CDR3 length: 13; CDR3 DNA: TGTGCCAGCAGTTCTTTTACGAACACTGAAGCTTTCTTT; CDR3 protein: CASSSFTNTEAFF